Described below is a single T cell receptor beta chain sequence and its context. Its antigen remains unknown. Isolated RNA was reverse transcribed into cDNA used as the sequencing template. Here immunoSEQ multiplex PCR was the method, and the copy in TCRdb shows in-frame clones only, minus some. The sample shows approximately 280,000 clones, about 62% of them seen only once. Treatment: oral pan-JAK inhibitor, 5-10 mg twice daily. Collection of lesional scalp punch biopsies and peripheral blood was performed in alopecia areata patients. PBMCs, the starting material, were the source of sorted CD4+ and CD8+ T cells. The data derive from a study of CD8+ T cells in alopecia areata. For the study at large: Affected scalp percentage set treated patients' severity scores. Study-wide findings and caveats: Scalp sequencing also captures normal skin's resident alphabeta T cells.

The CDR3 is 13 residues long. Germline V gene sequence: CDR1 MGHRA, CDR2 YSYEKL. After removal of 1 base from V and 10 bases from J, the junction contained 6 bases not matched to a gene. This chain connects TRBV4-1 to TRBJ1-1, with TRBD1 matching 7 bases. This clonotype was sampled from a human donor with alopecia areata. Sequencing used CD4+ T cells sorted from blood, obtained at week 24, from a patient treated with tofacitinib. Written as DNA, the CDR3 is TGCGCCAGCAGCCAAGCCGTCCCAGGGGGAGCTTTCTTT. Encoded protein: CASSQAVPGGAFF.